A single sample is the source of the 5 T cell receptor beta chains below, sequenced in a study of Ad26.COV2.S vaccination and SARS-CoV-2 variants. Treatment of the sample: roughly 18 received Ad26.COV2.S at low or high dose, single or two shots; 5 received placebo; per-sample allocation not given. Sampling occurred on day 63 after the first vaccine or placebo injection. Profiling relied on immunoSEQ multiplex PCR, and the TCRdb table lists in-frame clones only, not all of them. The sample has hundreds of thousands of clones; about 86% are singletons. The sample was peripheral blood, taken in a trial of Ad26.COV2.S vaccine versus placebo. These receptors came from a person aged 18 to 59 who received the Ad26.COV2.S COVID-19 vaccine or a placebo.

This sequence joins TRBV4-3 and TRBJ2-5, with D possibly being TRBD1 (5 bases). The CDR3 is made up of 14 amino acids. CDR1 and CDR2 from the germline V gene are LGHNA and YSLEER. V was cut by 4 bases and J by 4 bases, with 13 bases left in between. The CDR3 here is CASSPTAYRETQYF. The CDR3 region has the DNA TGCGCCAGCAGCCCGACAGCATATCGAGAGACCCAGTACTTC.

The J gene is TRBJ2-7, the V gene TRBV3-1 (or the pseudogene TRBV3-2); D is perhaps TRBD2 (5 bases). In germline, CDR1 is LGHDT, CDR2 YNNKEL (reference sequence). Trimming cost V 4 bases and J 3 bases, with 13 bases left between them. CDR3 length: 14 amino acids. The CDR3 protein is CASSPSGGYYEQYF. As DNA, the CDR3 is TGTGCCAGCAGCCCAAGTGGCGGGTACTACGAGCAGTACTTC.

V usage is TRBV23-1 and J usage is TRBJ2-7; no definite D call. TRBV23-1 is designated an ORF whose function remains uncertain. Between the trimmed V and J ends, which lost 2 bases and 2 bases, there was a span of 19 bases. This CDR3 is 17 amino acids long. The CDR3 DNA reads as TGCGCCAGCAGTCAAACGACCCAGGAGTCAATACCCTACGAGCAGTACTTC. Its protein is CASSQTTQESIPYEQYF.

This clone was seen once. The chain combines TRBV18 with TRBJ1-5; D is unresolved. Trimming stripped 0 bases from V and 7 bases from J, with 13 bases between. This CDR3 contains 15 residues. In germline, CDR1 is KGHSH, CDR2 LQKENI. CDR3 sequence: CASSPPGSEGQPQHF. CDR3 DNA sequence: TGTGCCAGCTCACCACCAGGGTCAGAAGGCCAGCCCCAGCATTTT.

The CDR3 region has the DNA TGTGCCAGCAGCCTCCTCAGCGGGGGCACAGATACGCAGTATTTT. This gives the protein CASSLLSGGTDTQYF. V usage is TRBV5-5 and J usage is TRBJ2-3; TRBD2 matches at 7 bases. The V gene's germline CDR1 is SGHKS and CDR2 YYEKEE (reference sequence). This CDR3 is built from 15 residues. V trimming: 4 bases; J trimming: 1 base; junction bases outside the gene matches: 6.